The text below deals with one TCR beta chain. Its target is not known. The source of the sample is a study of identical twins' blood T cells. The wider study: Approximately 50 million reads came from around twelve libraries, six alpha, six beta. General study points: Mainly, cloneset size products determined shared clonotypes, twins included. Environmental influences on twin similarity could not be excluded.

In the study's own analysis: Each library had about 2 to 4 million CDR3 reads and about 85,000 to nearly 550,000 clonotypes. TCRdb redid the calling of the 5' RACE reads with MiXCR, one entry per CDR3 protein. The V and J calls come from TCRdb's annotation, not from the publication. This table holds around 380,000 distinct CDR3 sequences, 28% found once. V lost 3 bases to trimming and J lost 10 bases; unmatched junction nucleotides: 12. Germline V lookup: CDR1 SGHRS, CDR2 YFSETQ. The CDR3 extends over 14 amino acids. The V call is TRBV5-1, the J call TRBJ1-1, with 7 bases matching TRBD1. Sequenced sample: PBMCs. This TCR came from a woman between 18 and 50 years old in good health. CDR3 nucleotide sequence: TGCGCCAGCAGCTACCAGGGGGTCCAAGCCGGAGCTTTCTTT. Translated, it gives CASSYQGVQAGAFF.